This T cell receptor (beta chain) is drawn from a study of blood T cells in healthy people across ages (dated by TCRdb to between 2014 and 2017). Broadly, across the study: Template switching captured roughly one uniquely barcoded TCR beta cDNA molecule per two T cells in model experiments. Age-related changes in TCR beta repertoire diversity were measured in the study by deep sequencing normalized with unique cDNA molecular identifiers. The donors were divided into four age groups: young (average about 15 years), middle-aged (roughly 42), aged (62) and long-lived (about 90). Donors of different ages were randomly distributed across sequencing lanes to avoid experimental bias. Using the same blood draw, the study looked at two additional independent replicas of 1 million unique cDNA reads for two donors, one aged 18 to 30 and the other aged 80 or older. Paper-wide results and their limitations: Estimates of total diversity based on one million sequenced T cells were considered lower bounds and underestimates. The long-lived group showed more naive CD4+ T cells, fewer expanded clones and increased TCR diversity than the aged group, suggesting age selection. Conclusive comparison of naive and antigen-experienced compartments was prevented by the profiling of bulk unsorted PBMCs. Because the CMV infection status of the donors was unknown, age-related changes in expanded clonotypes may potentially have been confounded. As age increased, observed TCR beta diversity per million T cells dropped in a roughly linear way, and a significant reduction was already evident by age 40. A strong correlation was found between observed TCR beta diversity and the percentage of naive T cells measured by flow cytometry.

This clonotype was seen more than once but under ten times. Its recognized antigen is unknown. Per-nucleotide qualities are absent, and no much larger clonotype sits a single base away. Donors were 39 systemically healthy Caucasian individuals from Russia aged 6 to 90 years. Each donor gave approximately 9.3 milliliters of peripheral blood, collected into EDTA-treated Vacutainer tubes. Ficoll-Paque density-gradient centrifugation was used to isolate PBMCs, with at least 6.5 million per sample. Total RNA, at least 6 micrograms per sample, was extracted from PBMCs with Trizol reagent. Naive CD45RAhigh/CD27high T cell percentages were measured by flow cytometry on a PBMC aliquot from every donor. Library prep was done by 5' RACE. The sequencing machine was an Illumina HiSeq 2500. A second roughly 7 to 11 cycle PCR used a sample-barcoded 5' primer and a J-beta primer mix. A template-switch 5' adaptor carrying 12 random nucleotides introduced a unique molecular identifier onto each TCR beta cDNA molecule. Each sample yielded at least 3 million CDR3-containing paired-end reads. First-strand cDNA was synthesized from all RNA with the Mint cDNA synthesis kit, primed by a TRBC-specific oligonucleotide. Following uracil-DNA glycosylase treatment, a first 18-cycle PCR with universal primers M1SS and BC2_uni_R was performed on all cDNA. The original methods were these. Normalization of each sample was performed by random selection of 1 million high-quality reads, each carrying a distinct molecular identifier. Reads sharing molecular identifiers were discarded rather than binned into consensus sequences. MiTCR, with a Q25 quality threshold and the strictest error-elimination algorithm, was used for CDR3 identification, clonotype clustering and error correction. A nonparametric unseen species model with Euler transformation was used to estimate lower-bound total TCR beta diversity. Using fastp at Q25 and MiXCR, TCRdb reprocessed the public reads and kept productive beta chains. Here each entry gathers all rows of one CDR3 protein and keeps the most common genes and DNA. TCRdb's processing, not the authors', yielded these V and J calls. Present in this sample are 1.4 million to 1.5 million distinct CDR3 sequences, approximately 42% of which were seen just once. 6.5% to 10% of the sample is taken by the ten largest.

The clonotype originates from a woman between 18 and 30 years old in good health. Sequenced input: blood.

The nucleotides read TGTGCCAGCACTCTGACAGGGGGGGTTTACGAGCAGTACTTC. This translates into CASTLTGGVYEQYF. The rearrangement combines TRBV27 with TRBJ2-7; a stretch of 9 junction bases matches TRBD1. The germline V gene encodes CDR1 MNHEY and CDR2 SMNVEV (reference sequence). V and J are trimmed by 7 bases and 4 bases, and the gene matches miss 8 bases of the junction. The CDR3, from cysteine to phenylalanine, totals 14 residues. Only CDR3 DNA remains: 42 bases, in frame from the first base.